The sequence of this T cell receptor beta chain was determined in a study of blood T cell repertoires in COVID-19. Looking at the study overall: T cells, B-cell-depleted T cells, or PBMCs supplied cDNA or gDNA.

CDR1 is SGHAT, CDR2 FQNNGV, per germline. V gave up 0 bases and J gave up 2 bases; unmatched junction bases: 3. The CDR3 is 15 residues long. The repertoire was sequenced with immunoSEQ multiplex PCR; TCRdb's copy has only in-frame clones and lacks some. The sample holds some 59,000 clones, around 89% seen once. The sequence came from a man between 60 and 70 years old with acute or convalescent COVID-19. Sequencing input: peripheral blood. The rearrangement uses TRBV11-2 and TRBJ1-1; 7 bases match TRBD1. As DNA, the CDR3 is TGTGCCAGCAGCTTAGATGAAGGGGGCAACACTGAAGCTTTCTTT. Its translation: CASSLDEGGNTEAFF.